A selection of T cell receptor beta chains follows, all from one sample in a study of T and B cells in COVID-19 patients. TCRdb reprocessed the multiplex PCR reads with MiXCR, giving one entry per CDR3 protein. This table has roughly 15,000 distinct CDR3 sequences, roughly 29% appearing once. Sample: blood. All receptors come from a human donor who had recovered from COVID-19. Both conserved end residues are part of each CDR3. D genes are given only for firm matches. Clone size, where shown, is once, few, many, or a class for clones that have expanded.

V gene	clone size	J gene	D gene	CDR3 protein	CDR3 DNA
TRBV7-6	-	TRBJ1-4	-	CASGWGATNEKLFF	TGTGCCAGCGGATGGGGTGCAACTAATGAAAAACTGTTTTTT
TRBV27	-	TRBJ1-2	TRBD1	CASGDRGPLPLDGYTF	TGTGCCAGCGGTGACAGGGGCCCTCTCCCGCTGGATGGCTACACCTTC
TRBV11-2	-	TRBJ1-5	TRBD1	CASSRQGNQPQHF	TGTGCCAGCAGCAGACAGGGAAATCAGCCCCAGCATTTT
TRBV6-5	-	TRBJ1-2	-	CASSSTGSRGYTF	TGTGCCAGCAGTTCCACAGGGAGTAGGGGCTACACCTTC
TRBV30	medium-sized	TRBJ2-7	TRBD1	CAWNRGLPYEQYF	TGTGCCTGGAACAGGGGGCTCCCCTACGAGCAGTACTTC
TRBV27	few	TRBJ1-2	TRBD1	CASSSGGRIANYGYTF	TGTGCCAGCAGTTCAGGGGGGAGAATTGCTAACTATGGCTACACCTTC
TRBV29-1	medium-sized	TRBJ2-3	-	CSVGAANTDTQYF	TGCAGCGTTGGGGCTGCTAACACAGATACGCAGTATTTT
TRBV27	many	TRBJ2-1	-	CASSFGVYNEQFF	TGTGCCAGCAGCTTCGGGGTATACAATGAGCAGTTCTTC
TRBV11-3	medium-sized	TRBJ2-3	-	CASSPRRGGVDTQYF	TGTGCCAGCAGCCCGAGAAGGGGGGGGGTTGATACGCAGTATTTT
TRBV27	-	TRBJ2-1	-	CASSFYRYNEQFF	TGTGCCAGCAGTTTCTACCGATACAATGAGCAGTTCTTC
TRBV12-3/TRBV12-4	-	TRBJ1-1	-	CASSLTANTEAFF	TGTGCCAGCAGTTTAACAGCGAACACTGAAGCTTTCTTT
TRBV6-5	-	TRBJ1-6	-	CASSSLTTVNSPLHF	TGTGCCAGCAGTTCCCTGACGACAGTTAATTCACCCCTCCACTTT
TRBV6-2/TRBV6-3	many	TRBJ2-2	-	CASSLNGVDTGELFF	TGTGCCAGCAGTTTAAATGGGGTGGACACCGGGGAGCTGTTTTTT
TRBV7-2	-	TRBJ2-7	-	CASSLDYSLYEQYF	TGTGCCAGCAGCTTAGACTACAGCCTCTACGAGCAGTACTTC
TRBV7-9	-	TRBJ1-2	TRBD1	CASSPKTGGHGYTF	TGTGCCAGCAGCCCAAAGACAGGGGGCCATGGCTACACCTTC
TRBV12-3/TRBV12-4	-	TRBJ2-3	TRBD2	CASSEGVAGGSTDTQYF	TGTGCCAGCAGTGAAGGAGTAGCGGGGGGGTCGACAGATACGCAGTATTTT
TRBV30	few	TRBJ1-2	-	CAWIEGHGYTF	TGTGCCTGGATTGAGGGTCATGGCTACACCTTC
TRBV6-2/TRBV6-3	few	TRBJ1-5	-	CASSYFSGPSNQPQHF	TGTGCCAGCAGTTACTTTTCAGGGCCGAGCAATCAGCCCCAGCATTTT
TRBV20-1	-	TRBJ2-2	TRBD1	CSATGTGRAGELFF	TGCAGTGCGACAGGGACAGGGAGGGCCGGGGAGCTGTTTTTT
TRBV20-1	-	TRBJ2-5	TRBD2	CSAPGGETQYF	TGCAGTGCCCCGGGGGGGGAGACCCAGTACTTC
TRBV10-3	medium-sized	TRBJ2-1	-	CAITPTGAGEQFF	TGTGCCATCACACCCACAGGGGCGGGGGAGCAGTTCTTC
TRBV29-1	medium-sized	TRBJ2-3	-	CSVSGPSTDTQYF	TGCAGCGTTTCTGGGCCTAGCACAGATACGCAGTATTTT